The source of this TCR beta chain is a study of blood T cell repertoires in COVID-19. On the study more broadly: The cDNA or gDNA used as material had been derived from T cells, B-cell-depleted T cells, or PBMCs.

The CDR3 is 16 amino acids. Germline V gene lookup returns CDR1 SGHRS and CDR2 YFSETQ. V was shortened by 4 bases and J by 1 base, with 17 bases between the two germline ends. This clone was detected only a few times. Donors were grouped by their self-reported clinical history. Per the study methods: For nucleated cells, counts were estimated from reference gene primer amplification. TCRdb keeps only in-frame clones here, not all; method: immunoSEQ multiplex PCR. The V and J calls and the clone size are those of that table, but D and trimming were determined from the DNA. This sample has roughly 500,000 clones, with roughly nine tenths found just once.

Sequencing was performed on PBMCs or T cells enriched from blood (not recorded which). J is TRBJ1-1 and V is TRBV5-1, with D possibly being TRBD1 (6 bases). This clonotype was sampled from a woman aged 60-75 years who had recovered from COVID-19. CDR3 nucleotide sequence: TGCGCCAGCAGCCCCCGGGGGGGCTACCCGAACACTGAAGCTTTCTTT. Translation: CASSPRGGYPNTEAFF. Using reference TRBV5-1 and TRBJ1-1 for the parts outside the CDR3, the full variable domain is KAGVTQTPRYLIKTRGQQVTLSCSPISGHRSVSWYQQTPGQGLQFLFEYFSETQRNKGNFPGRFSGRQFSNSRSEMNVSTLELGDSALYLCASSPRGGYPNTEAFFGQGTRLTVV.